These 3 T cell receptor beta chains were sequenced from one sample in a study of naive and memory T cell subsets (dated by TCRdb to about 2017). The library was built by means of UMI-ligation and nested PCR. Sequenced using an Illumina MiSeq. The beta constant-region primer was an equimolar mix of two oligonucleotides covering both TRBC1 and TRBC2. In-frame beta chains were kept once TCRdb had trimmed the public reads at Q25 with fastp and called clones with MiXCR. Each entry is one CDR3 protein sequence, shown with its most common DNA and genes. In all, the sample holds tens of thousands of distinct CDR3 sequences, and about 10% of those were seen once. Roughly a sixth of the sample lies in the top ten. Sequencing was done on a sample of effector memory CD4+ T cells from blood. The cell subset or site label, as the study defines it: effector memory, CD45RA- CD27-. These TCRs come from a human donor in good health.

The rearrangement links TRBV11-2 to TRBJ2-2; D remains unclear. The germline V gene encodes CDR1 SGHAT and CDR2 FQNNGV. The V end was cut by 7 bases, the J end by 7 bases, with 22 bases between. The CDR3 totals 16 residues. The CDR3 region has the DNA TGTGCCAGCACTCTCCAGGTGGTTTCGGATGTCGGGGAGCTGTTTTTT. Translated, it gives CASTLQVVSDVGELFF.

This clonotype appeared many times. The chain employs TRBV4-3 and TRBJ2-1; 13 bases are a match to TRBD2. V lost 0 bases, J lost 7 bases, and 3 bases stayed unmatched. Germline-derived CDR1 and CDR2 are LGHNA and YSLEER. This CDR3 has 16 residues. The CDR3 reads CASSQDGTSGKNEQFF. For the CDR3, the DNA is TGCGCCAGCAGCCAAGATGGGACTAGCGGGAAAAATGAGCAGTTCTTC.

This clonotype was picked up a small number of times. The chain carries TRBV7-3 and TRBJ2-5; D is perhaps TRBD2 (5 bases). This CDR3 comprises 13 residues. The germline V and J ends were trimmed by 1 base and 3 bases, with 6 bases remaining between them. CDR1 is SGHTA and CDR2 is FQGTGA in the germline V gene. The CDR3 DNA sequence: TGTGCCAGCAGCTTAAGGCGGGAAGAGACCCAGTACTTC. Translating gives CASSLRREETQYF.